This is a list of T cell receptor beta chains from one sample in a study of human T cells and chemical hapten exposure. TCRdb redid the calling of the RACE reads with MiXCR, one entry per CDR3 protein. The sample carries approximately 180,000 distinct CDR3 sequences, roughly 30% recorded once. The sample was whole blood, taken in connection with sensitization to the hapten diphenylcyclopropenone (DPC). All receptors derive from a woman between 25 and 40 years old with alopecia areata. Some clones in this sample may be carry-over from other donors' samples. Each CDR3 is given with its conserved first and last residue.

V	CDR3
TRBV7-3	CASSPEPRGMNTEAFF
TRBV4-1	CASSPAASGTYEQYF
TRBV27	CASRITQGNTEAFF
TRBV15	CATSRTPTSADTQYF
TRBV7-2	CASSLGGYTF
TRBV9	CASSVSGLGTDTQYF
TRBV29-1	CSVAVSSTGANVLTF
TRBV27	CASSLLHSNQPQHF
TRBV29-1	CSVLVAGRLGNEQFF
TRBV28	CASSSWGTGFGELFF
TRBV6-5	CASSLTGWAYEQYF
TRBV20-1	CSAPRTSGPEQFF
TRBV18	CASSRRSGDSNQPQHF
TRBV10-3	CAIRSDDSGANVLTF